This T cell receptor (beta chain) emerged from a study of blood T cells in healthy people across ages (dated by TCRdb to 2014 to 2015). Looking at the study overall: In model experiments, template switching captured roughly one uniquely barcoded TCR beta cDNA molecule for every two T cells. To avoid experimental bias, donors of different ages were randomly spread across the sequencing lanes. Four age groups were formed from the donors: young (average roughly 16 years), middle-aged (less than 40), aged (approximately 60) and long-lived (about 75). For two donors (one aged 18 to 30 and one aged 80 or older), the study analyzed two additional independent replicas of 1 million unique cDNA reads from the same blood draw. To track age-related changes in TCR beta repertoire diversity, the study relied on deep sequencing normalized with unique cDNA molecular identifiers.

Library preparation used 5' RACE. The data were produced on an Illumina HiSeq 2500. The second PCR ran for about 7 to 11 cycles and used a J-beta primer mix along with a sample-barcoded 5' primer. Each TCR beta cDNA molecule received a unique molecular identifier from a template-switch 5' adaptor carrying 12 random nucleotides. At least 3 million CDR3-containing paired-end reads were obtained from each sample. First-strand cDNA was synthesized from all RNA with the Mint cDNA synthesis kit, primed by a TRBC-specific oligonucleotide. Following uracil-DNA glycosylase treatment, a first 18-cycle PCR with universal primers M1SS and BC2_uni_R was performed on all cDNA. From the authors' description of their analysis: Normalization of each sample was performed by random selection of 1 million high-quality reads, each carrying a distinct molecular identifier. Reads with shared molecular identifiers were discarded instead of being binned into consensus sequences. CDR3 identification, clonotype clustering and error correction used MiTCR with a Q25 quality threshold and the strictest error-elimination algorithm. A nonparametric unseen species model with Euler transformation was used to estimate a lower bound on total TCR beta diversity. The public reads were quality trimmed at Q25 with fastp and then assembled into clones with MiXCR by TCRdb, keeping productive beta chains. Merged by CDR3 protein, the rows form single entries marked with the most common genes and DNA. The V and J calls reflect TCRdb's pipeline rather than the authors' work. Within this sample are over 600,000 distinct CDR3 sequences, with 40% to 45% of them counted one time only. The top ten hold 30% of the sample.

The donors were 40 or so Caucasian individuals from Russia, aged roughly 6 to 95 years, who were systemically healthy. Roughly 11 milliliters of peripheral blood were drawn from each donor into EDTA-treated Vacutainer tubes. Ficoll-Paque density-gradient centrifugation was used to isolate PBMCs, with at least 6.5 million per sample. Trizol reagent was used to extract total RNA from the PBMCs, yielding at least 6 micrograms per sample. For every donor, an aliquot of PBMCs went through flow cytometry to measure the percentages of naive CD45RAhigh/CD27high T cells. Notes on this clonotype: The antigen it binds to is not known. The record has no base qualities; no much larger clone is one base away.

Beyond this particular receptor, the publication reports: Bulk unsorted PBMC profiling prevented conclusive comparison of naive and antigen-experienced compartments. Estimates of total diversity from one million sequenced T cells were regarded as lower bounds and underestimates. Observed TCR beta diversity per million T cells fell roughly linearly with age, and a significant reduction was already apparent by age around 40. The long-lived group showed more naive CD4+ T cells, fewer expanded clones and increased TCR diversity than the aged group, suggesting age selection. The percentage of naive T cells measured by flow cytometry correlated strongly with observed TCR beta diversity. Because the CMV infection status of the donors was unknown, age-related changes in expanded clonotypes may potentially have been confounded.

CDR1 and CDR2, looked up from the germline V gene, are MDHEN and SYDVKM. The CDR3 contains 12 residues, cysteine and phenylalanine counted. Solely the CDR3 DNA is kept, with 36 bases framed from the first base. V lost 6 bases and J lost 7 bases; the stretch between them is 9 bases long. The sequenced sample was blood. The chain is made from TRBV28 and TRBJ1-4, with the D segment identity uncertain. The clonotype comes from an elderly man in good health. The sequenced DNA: TGTGCCAGCAGAAAGGAGCCTGAAAAACTGTTTTTT. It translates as CASRKEPEKLFF.